This T cell receptor beta chain emerged from a study of human T cells and chemical hapten exposure. For the study at large: The patients were mostly female; they had alopecia areata, totalis or universalis.

The CDR3 is 13 residues long. V lost 3 bases, J lost 7 bases, and 9 bases lay in between. Germline V gives CDR1 ENHRY, CDR2 SYGVKD. The time point denotes: pre-sensitization, week 0. Treatment specified: therapeutic diphenylcyclopropenone sensitization with weekly scalp DPC. TCRdb fed the RACE reads into MiXCR, producing one record per CDR3 protein. The data contain 300,000 to 450,000 distinct CDR3 sequences, 5.1% of them singletons. The sequencing here drew on whole blood, taken in connection with sensitization to the hapten diphenylcyclopropenone (DPC). The receptor's source is a woman between 45 and 60 years old with alopecia areata. Some clones in this sample may be carry-over from other donors' samples. The V gene is TRBV10-3, the J gene TRBJ1-4; unclear D gene. CDR3 sequence (DNA): TGTGCCATCAGTGAATTGATAAGTGAAAAACTGTTTTTT. As protein: CAISELISEKLFF.